The rows below give T cell receptor beta chains drawn from one sample of a study of cytomegalovirus exposure and HLA in healthy donors. Measured with immunoSEQ multiplex PCR; TCRdb has only the in-frame clones, and not every one. The data hold about 160,000 clones, with around 80% observed a single time. Material for sequencing was PBMCs. The receptors shown here come from a male donor in good health and CMV-seropositive. The CDR3 runs from the conserved cysteine through the conserved F or W. The D gene is left open where the match is weak. Size values are once, few and many counts, or a class for expanded clones, and some rows have none.

>.|TRBV6-1|TRBJ2-3|.
TGTGCCAGCAGTGAAGTTGGCAGAGGAGATACGCAGTATTTT
CASSEVGRGDTQYF
>.|TRBV5-1|TRBJ2-7|TRBD2
TGCGCCAGCAGCTTTACCGGGACTAGCGCTAACTACGAGCAGTACTTC
CASSFTGTSANYEQYF
>.|TRBV5-1|TRBJ1-1|TRBD1
TGCGCCAGCAGCTTCTCCGGGACAGGCATTACCACTGAAGCTTTCTTT
CASSFSGTGITTEAFF
>.|TRBV2|TRBJ2-5|TRBD2
TGTGCCACCGTACTAGCGGGTTTGGGGGAGACCCAGTACTTC
CATVLAGLGETQYF
>.|TRBV19|TRBJ2-7|TRBD1
TGTGCCAGTAGAACCGGGACAGGCCGATCCTACGAGCAGTACTTC
CASRTGTGRSYEQYF
>.|TRBV28|TRBJ1-2|TRBD1
TGTGCCAGCAGTTCCACAGGACAGGGGGCCGGCTATGGCTACACCTTC
CASSSTGQGAGYGYTF
>.|TRBV5-1|TRBJ2-7|TRBD2
TGCGCCAGCAGCTATGGACTAGCGGGAATATCCTACGAGCAGTACTTC
CASSYGLAGISYEQYF
>once|TRBV29-1|TRBJ2-7|.
TGCAGCGTTGAGGTCGGGTCCTACGAGCAGTACTTC
CSVEVGSYEQYF
>few|TRBV5-1|TRBJ2-7|.
TGCGCCAGCAGAATGAACACAATTCAGGGCGACGAGCAGTACTTC
CASRMNTIQGDEQYF
>.|TRBV2|TRBJ2-7|TRBD2
TGTGCCAGCAGTGGGAGCGGGAGCTTGGGCGAGCAGTACTTC
CASSGSGSLGEQYF
>once|TRBV25-1|TRBJ1-2|.
TGTGCCAGCAGCACGGGTAACTATGGCTACACCTTC
CASSTGNYGYTF
>.|TRBV6-6|TRBJ2-1|TRBD1
TGTGCCAGCAAAACAGGGGGCCCCTACAATGAGCAGTTCTTC
CASKTGGPYNEQFF
>.|TRBV11-3|TRBJ2-2|.
TGTGCCAGCAGACCCGGACAGGGAGGGGCCGGGGAGCTGTTTTTT
CASRPGQGGAGELFF
>.|TRBV5-1|TRBJ2-1|TRBD2
TGCGCCAGCAGCACCAGCGGGAGTGAGCAGTTCTTC
CASSTSGSEQFF
>.|TRBV5-1|TRBJ2-6|.
TGCGCCAGCAGCACCGCGGGGGCTGGGAACCCTGGGGCCAACGTCCTGACTTTC
CASSTAGAGNPGANVLTF
>.|TRBV18|TRBJ1-1|.
TGTGCCAGCTCACCCGTCGATTTGAGGAGAAGCACTGAAGCTTTCTTT
CASSPVDLRRSTEAFF
>few|TRBV9|TRBJ2-2|TRBD2
TGTGCCAGCAGCGTAACTACCGGGACTAGCGGGAATGGCGGGGAGCTGTTTTTT
CASSVTTGTSGNGGELFF
>.|TRBV6-4|TRBJ1-4|.
TGTGCCAGCAGTGACTCAACTACAACTAATGAAAAACTGTTTTTT
CASSDSTTTNEKLFF
>.|TRBV5-6|TRBJ1-1|.
TGTGCCAGCAGCCCGGGACGGGAGGTTTTGAACACTGAAGCTTTCTTT
CASSPGREVLNTEAFF
>.|TRBV18|TRBJ2-1|.
TGTGCCAGCTCCCCAGCCAGCTCCTACAATGAGCAGTTCTTC
CASSPASSYNEQFF
>.|TRBV5-1|TRBJ1-4|.
TGCGCCAGCAGCTTGGAGGAGGGGAACGAAAAACTGTTTTTT
CASSLEEGNEKLFF
>few|TRBV4-2|TRBJ2-1|TRBD2
TGTGCCAGCAGCCAAGTGCGAGGAGGGACTAGCTACAATGAGCAGTTCTTC
CASSQVRGGTSYNEQFF
>.|TRBV18|TRBJ1-1|.
TGTGCCAGCTCACCACCGAGTCAGGCTAACACTGAAGCTTTCTTT
CASSPPSQANTEAFF
>.|TRBV2|TRBJ2-5|.
TGTGCCAGCAGTGCTCGAATCCTCCAGGGCCAGGGGGAGACCCAGTACTTC
CASSARILQGQGETQYF
>.|TRBV29-1|TRBJ2-2|TRBD2
TGCAGCGCCATCAGGACTAGCGGGAGGCCAACCGGGGAGCTGTTTTTT
CSAIRTSGRPTGELFF
>once|TRBV29-1|TRBJ1-2|.
TGCAGCGTGCACCAGCCTTTAAACGGGATTGGGGGCTACACCTTC
CSVHQPLNGIGGYTF
>.|TRBV6-1|TRBJ2-7|TRBD1
TGTGCCAGCACTACGGACAGGGGCGGTTACGAGCAGTACTTC
CASTTDRGGYEQYF
>.|TRBV5-4|TRBJ2-2|.
TGTGCCAGCAGCTTGGACTCCGCGGCCGGGGAGCTGTTTTTT
CASSLDSAAGELFF
>.|TRBV7-9|TRBJ2-7|TRBD2
TGTGCCAGCAGCCGGGAGGGCGGGGCAACCTACGAGCAGTACTTC
CASSREGGATYEQYF
>.|TRBV28|TRBJ2-2|TRBD1
TGTGCCAGCAGATCGACAGGGGCGAACACCGGGGAGCTGTTTTTT
CASRSTGANTGELFF
>.|TRBV14|TRBJ2-1|TRBD1
TGTGCCAGCAGCCAAGGAAGGGGGGGGACAGGGATCTCCCCTTCCTTGTGGAATGAGCAGTTCTTC
CASSQGRGGTGISPSLWNEQFF
>.|TRBV6-5|TRBJ1-1|TRBD1
TGTGCCAGCACTCCAGGGGGGAGCACTGAAGCTTTCTTT
CASTPGGSTEAFF
>few|TRBV15|TRBJ2-3|TRBD2
TGTGCCACCAGCAGAGATAGGCTAGCGGCAGGAGGGGATACGCAGTATTTT
CATSRDRLAAGGDTQYF
>.|TRBV7-9|TRBJ2-7|TRBD2
TGTGCCAGCAGCTTACCGACTAGCGGGAGAGGTGAGCAGTACTTC
CASSLPTSGRGEQYF
>.|TRBV6-6|TRBJ1-2|.
TGTGCCAGCAACCCCGGGGTGGAGGGCTACACCTTC
CASNPGVEGYTF
>once|TRBV23-1|TRBJ2-1|.
TGCGCCAGCCCTCCCCGACAGGCGGAGATGGGCAATGAGCAGTTCTTC
CASPPRQAEMGNEQFF
>.|TRBV6-4|TRBJ1-2|.
TGTGCCAGCAGTGACTCAGGCAGGGGCTACACCTTC
CASSDSGRGYTF
>.|TRBV7-3|TRBJ2-7|.
TGTGCCAGCAGCTTAATCGGCAGTTCGGGCGAGCAGTACTTC
CASSLIGSSGEQYF
>.|TRBV6-1|TRBJ2-1|TRBD1
TGTGCCAGACCCCGGACAGGGACTTTTAATGAGCAGTTCTTC
CARPRTGTFNEQFF
>.|TRBV30|TRBJ1-2|.
TGTGCCTGGCATTCAGGGAAAGGTGGCTACACCTTC
CAWHSGKGGYTF
>.|TRBV10-3|TRBJ1-3|TRBD1
TGTGCCATCAGTACTCCGGGACAGGGAGTGACTGGAAACACCATATATTTT
CAISTPGQGVTGNTIYF
>.|TRBV9|TRBJ1-1|TRBD1
TGTGCCAGCAGCGCAAACAGGGGGCGTGGGGACACTGAAGCTTTCTTT
CASSANRGRGDTEAFF
>.|TRBV27|TRBJ2-1|.
TGTGCCAGCAGGATCGGGGGCAATGAGCAGTTCTTC
CASRIGGNEQFF
>.|TRBV6-1|TRBJ1-3|.
TGTGCCAGCTCTTCCTCGTCCGGTGGAAACACCATATATTTT
CASSSSSGGNTIYF
>few|TRBV7-2|TRBJ2-7|TRBD1
TGTGCCAGCAGCCCCCAAGGACAGGGACTGGGTGAGCAGTACTTC
CASSPQGQGLGEQYF
>.|TRBV7-3|TRBJ1-1|.
TGTGCCAGCAGCTCTTGGGGCCCGAACACTGAAGCTTTCTTT
CASSSWGPNTEAFF
>.|TRBV18|TRBJ2-1|TRBD2
TGTGCCAGCTCACCAGGCCCTCCAGCGGGAGGGCCCTATGAGCAGTTCTTC
CASSPGPPAGGPYEQFF
>.|TRBV5-5|TRBJ2-7|.
TGTGCCAGCAGCCTCCCGACTCGCCGCGAGCAGTACTTC
CASSLPTRREQYF
>.|TRBV7-8|TRBJ1-1|TRBD1
TGTGCCAGCAGCTTACCGACAGGGGGCGGGAACACTGAAGCTTTCTTT
CASSLPTGGGNTEAFF
>.|TRBV5-1|TRBJ2-2|TRBD1
TGCGCCAGCAGCTTGGTTGGACAGGGAAACACCGGGGAGCTGTTTTTT
CASSLVGQGNTGELFF
>.|TRBV29-1|TRBJ2-5|.
TGCAGCGTTGACGGGTCGGGAGTGTTGACCAAGACCCAGTACTTC
CSVDGSGVLTKTQYF
>once|TRBV27|TRBJ1-2|.
TGTGCCAGCAGTTTGCAGGGCGGCTATGGCTACACCTTC
CASSLQGGYGYTF
>.|TRBV7-3|TRBJ2-7|.
TGTGCCAGCGGCCAGAGCGGCTACGAGCAGTACTTC
CASGQSGYEQYF
>.|TRBV5-8|TRBJ2-1|.
TGTGCCAGCAGCTCACAGGGTCGTGTTTACAATGAGCAGTTCTTC
CASSSQGRVYNEQFF
>.|TRBV19|TRBJ1-1|.
TGTGCCAGTAGTATGAGGCAGGGAAGGGGAAACACTGAAGCTTTCTTT
CASSMRQGRGNTEAFF
>.|TRBV29-1|TRBJ1-2|.
TGCAGCGCCCGGGAGGGCATGGTTGGCTACACCTTC
CSAREGMVGYTF